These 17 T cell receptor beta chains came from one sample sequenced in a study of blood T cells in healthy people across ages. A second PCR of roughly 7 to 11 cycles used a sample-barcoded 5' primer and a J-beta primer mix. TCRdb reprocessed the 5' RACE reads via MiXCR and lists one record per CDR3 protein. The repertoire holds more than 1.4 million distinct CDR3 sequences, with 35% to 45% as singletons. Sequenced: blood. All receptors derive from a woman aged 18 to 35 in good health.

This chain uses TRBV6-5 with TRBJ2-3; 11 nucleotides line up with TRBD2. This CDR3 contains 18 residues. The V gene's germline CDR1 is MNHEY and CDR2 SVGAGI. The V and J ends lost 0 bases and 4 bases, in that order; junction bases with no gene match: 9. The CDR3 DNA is TGTGCCAGCAGTTACTCGGAAATAGCGGGGGGGCTGGCAGATACGCAGTATTTT. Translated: CASSYSEIAGGLADTQYF.

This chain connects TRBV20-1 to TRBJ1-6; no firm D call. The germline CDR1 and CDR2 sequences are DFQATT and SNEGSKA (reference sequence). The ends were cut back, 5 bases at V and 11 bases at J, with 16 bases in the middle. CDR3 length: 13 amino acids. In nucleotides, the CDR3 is TGCAGTGCTTCCGAAGATTTGAATCCACCCCTCCACTTT. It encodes CSASEDLNPPLHF.

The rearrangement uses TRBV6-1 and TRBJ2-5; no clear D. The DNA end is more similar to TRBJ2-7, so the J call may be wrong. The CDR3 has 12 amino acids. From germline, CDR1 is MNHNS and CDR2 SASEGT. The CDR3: CASSGEGREQYF. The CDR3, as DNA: TGTGCCAGCAGTGGGGAAGGGCGCGAGCAGTACTTC.

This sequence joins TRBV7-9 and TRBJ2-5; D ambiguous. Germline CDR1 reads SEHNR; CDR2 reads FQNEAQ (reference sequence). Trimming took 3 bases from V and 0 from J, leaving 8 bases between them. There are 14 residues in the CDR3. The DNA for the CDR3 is TGTGCCAGCAGCTTCCAGGAGTACCAAGAGACCCAGTACTTC. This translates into CASSFQEYQETQYF. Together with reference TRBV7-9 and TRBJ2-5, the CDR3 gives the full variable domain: DTGVSQNPRHKITKRGQNVTFRCDPISEHNRLYWYRQTLGQGPEFLTYFQNEAQLEKSRLLSDRFSAERPKGSFSTLEIQRTEQGDSAMYLCASSFQEYQETQYFGPGTRLLVL.

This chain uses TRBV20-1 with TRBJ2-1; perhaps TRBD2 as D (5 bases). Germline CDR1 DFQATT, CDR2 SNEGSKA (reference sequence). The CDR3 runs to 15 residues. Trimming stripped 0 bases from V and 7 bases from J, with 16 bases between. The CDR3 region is CSAREIDYPWNEQFF. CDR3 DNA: TGCAGTGCTAGAGAAATAGACTACCCTTGGAATGAGCAGTTCTTC.

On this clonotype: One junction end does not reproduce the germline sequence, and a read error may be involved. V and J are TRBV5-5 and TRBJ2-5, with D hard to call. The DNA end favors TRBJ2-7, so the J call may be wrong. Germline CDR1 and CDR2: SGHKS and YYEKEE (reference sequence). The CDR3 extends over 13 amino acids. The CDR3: CASRLATPYEQYF. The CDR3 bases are TGTGCCAGCAGATTGGCTACCCCTTACGAGCAGTACTTC.

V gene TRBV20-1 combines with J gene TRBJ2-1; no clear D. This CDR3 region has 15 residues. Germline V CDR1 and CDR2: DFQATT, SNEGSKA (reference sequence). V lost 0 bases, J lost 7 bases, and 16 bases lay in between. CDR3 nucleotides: TGCAGTGCTAGAGATTTTTTAGTCCCCCAGAATGAGCAGTTCTTC. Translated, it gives CSARDFLVPQNEQFF.

The CDR3 protein is CASSFRQAYLRVDEQFF. In nucleotides, the CDR3 is TGCGCCAGCAGCTTCAGACAGGCATACCTCAGGGTAGATGAGCAGTTCTTC. This sequence joins TRBV5-1 and TRBJ2-1; D is perhaps TRBD1 (6 bases). V lost 2 bases to trimming and J lost 8 bases, with 23 bases between them. The CDR3 has 17 residues. Germline CDR1 is SGHRS and CDR2 is YFSETQ.

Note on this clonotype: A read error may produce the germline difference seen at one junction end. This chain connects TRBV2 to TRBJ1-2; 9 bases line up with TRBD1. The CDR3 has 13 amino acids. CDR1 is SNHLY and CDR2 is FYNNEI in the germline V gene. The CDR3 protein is CTSRGQGPYGYTF. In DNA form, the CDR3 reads TGTACCAGTAGGGGACAGGGTCCTTATGGCTACACCTTC.

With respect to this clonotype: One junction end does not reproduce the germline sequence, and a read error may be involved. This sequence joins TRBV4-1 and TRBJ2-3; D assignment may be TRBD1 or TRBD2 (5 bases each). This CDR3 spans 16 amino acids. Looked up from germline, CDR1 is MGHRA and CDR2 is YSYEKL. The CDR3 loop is CASSKEGTLGANTQYF. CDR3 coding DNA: TGCGCCAGCAGCAAAGAGGGGACGCTTGGGGCAAATACGCAGTATTTT.

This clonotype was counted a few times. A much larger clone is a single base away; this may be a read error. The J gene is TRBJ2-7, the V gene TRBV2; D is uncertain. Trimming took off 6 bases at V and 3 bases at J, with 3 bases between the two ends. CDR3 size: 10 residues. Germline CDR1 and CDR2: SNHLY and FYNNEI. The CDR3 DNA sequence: TGTGCCAGCAGGGTCTACGAGCAGTACTTC. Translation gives CASRVYEQYF.

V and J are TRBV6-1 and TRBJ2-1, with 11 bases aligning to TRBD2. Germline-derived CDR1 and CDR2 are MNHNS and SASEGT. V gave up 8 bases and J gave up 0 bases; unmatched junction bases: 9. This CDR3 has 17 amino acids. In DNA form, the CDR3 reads TGTGCCAGCGGACCCCTAGCGGGAGGCTCCTCCTACAATGAGCAGTTCTTC. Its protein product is CASGPLAGGSSYNEQFF.

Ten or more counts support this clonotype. CDR3 loop: CASSEFFSIDTDTQYF. CDR3 in DNA: TGTGCCAGCAGTGAATTTTTTTCCATCGACACAGATACGCAGTATTTT. This chain uses TRBV25-1 with TRBJ2-3; D ambiguous. Germline CDR1 and CDR2: MGHDK and SYGVNS. CDR3 length: 16 residues. The V end lost 1 base, the J end lost 2 bases, and 13 bases lay between the germline ends. The complete variable domain, with remaining parts taken from reference TRBV25-1 and TRBJ2-3, reads EADIYQTPRYLVIGTGKKITLECSQTMGHDKMYWYQQDPGMELHLIHYSYGVNSTEKGDLSSESTVSRIRTEHFPLTLESARPSHTSQYLCASSEFFSIDTDTQYFGPGTRLTVL.

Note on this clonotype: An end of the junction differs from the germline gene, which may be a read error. CDR3 sequence (DNA): TGTGCCGGCAGTGAAGCTAGCGGGGGGGCCAATGAGCTGTTCTTC. Translated, it gives CAGSEASGGANELFF. This sequence joins TRBV6-1 and TRBJ2-1; 12 bases match TRBD2. This CDR3 is built from 15 residues. Germline lookup yields CDR1 MNHNS and CDR2 SASEGT.

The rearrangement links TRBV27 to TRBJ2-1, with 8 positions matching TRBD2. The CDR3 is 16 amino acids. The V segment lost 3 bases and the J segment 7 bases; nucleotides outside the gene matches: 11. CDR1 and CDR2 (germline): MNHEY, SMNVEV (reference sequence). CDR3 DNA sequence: TGTGCCAGCAGTTTTTGGACGGGGGGGCCTATAAATGAGCAGTTCTTC. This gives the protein CASSFWTGGPINEQFF.

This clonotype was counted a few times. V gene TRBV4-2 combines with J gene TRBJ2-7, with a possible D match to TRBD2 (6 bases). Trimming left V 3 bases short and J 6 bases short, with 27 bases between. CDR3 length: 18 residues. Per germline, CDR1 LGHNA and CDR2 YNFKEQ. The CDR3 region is CASSQGSRWGRELGEQYF. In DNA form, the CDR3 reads TGTGCCAGCAGCCAGGGCTCTCGCTGGGGTCGGGAGCTAGGCGAGCAGTACTTC.

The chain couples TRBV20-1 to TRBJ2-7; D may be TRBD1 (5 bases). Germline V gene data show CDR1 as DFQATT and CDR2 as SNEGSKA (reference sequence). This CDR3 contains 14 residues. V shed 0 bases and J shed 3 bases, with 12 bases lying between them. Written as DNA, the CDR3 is TGCAGTGCTAGAGATGATGAGACAGACTACGAGCAGTACTTC. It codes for CSARDDETDYEQYF.